Listed here are 30 T cell receptor beta chains from one sample, sequenced in a study of T cell responses to AZD1222 COVID-19 vaccine. Data came from immunoSEQ multiplex PCR; TCRdb stores just in-frame clones and leaves some out. The sample carries roughly 140,000 clones, roughly 93% recorded once. This specimen was peripheral blood, taken after recovery from COVID-19. The origin of the receptors is an adult who had recovered from COVID-19.

The rearrangement links TRBV5-1 to TRBJ2-2, with D unclear. V lost 0 bases to trimming and J lost 0 bases, with 6 bases between them. The CDR3 is 15 amino acids. Germline values: CDR1 SGHRS, CDR2 YFSETQ. Here the CDR3 DNA reads TGCGCCAGCAGCTTGGTTTCCGCGAACACCGGGGAGCTGTTTTTT. It encodes CASSLVSANTGELFF.

The chain links TRBV11-2 to TRBJ1-3; D unclear. The CDR3 has 15 residues. Looked up from germline, CDR1 is SGHAT and CDR2 is FQNNGV. Trimming removed 4 bases from V and 0 bases from J, with 10 bases in between. The CDR3, as DNA: TGTGCCAGCAGCTCTTCCCGGACCTCTGGAAACACCATATATTTT. Translated: CASSSSRTSGNTIYF.

This clone occurred once. The CDR3 loop is CASILSGREGETQYF. In nucleotides, the CDR3 is TGTGCCAGCATCCTTAGCGGGAGGGAAGGAGAGACCCAGTACTTC. J is TRBJ2-5 and V is TRBV6-5; 11 bases align to TRBD2. This CDR3 is 15 amino acids long. Germline CDR1 reads MNHEY; CDR2 reads SVGAGI. V shed 7 bases and J 4 bases; nucleotides not matched to a gene: 8.

This clone was seen a handful of times. The rearrangement links TRBV6-1 to TRBJ2-7; D is perhaps TRBD2 (5 bases). This CDR3 is 14 amino acids long. Trimming removed 2 bases at V and 1 base at J, with 9 bases between. Germline CDR1 is MNHNS and CDR2 is SASEGT. This CDR3 reads CASSESGLSYEQYF. DNA of the CDR3: TGTGCCAGCAGTGAATCAGGACTTTCCTACGAGCAGTACTTC.

The chain joins TRBV7-9 to TRBJ1-2, with D unclear. The CDR3 is made up of 13 amino acids. Germline loops: CDR1 SEHNR, CDR2 FQNEAQ (reference sequence). Trimming removed 5 bases from V and 4 bases from J, with 11 bases in between. For the CDR3, the DNA is TGTGCCAGCAGCCAGGACGGCCCCTATGGCTACACCTTC. It codes for CASSQDGPYGYTF.

V and J are TRBV7-8 and TRBJ2-7; D might be TRBD2 (6 bases). Germline V gene lookup returns CDR1 SGHVS and CDR2 FQNEAQ. V gave up 1 base and J gave up 7 bases, with 26 bases separating them. This CDR3 is built from 18 residues. The CDR3 reads CASSLEGRRPRSGGEQYF. In nucleotides, the CDR3 is TGTGCCAGCAGCTTAGAGGGCAGGCGCCCGCGTAGCGGAGGGGAGCAGTACTTC.

The chain carries TRBV5-6 and TRBJ2-3, with D perhaps matching TRBD1 (6 bases). This CDR3 is 14 amino acids long. CDR1 is SGHDT and CDR2 is YYEEEE in the germline V gene. Deletions cut 3 bases from V and 4 bases from J, with 12 bases between. DNA for the CDR3: TGTGCCAGCAGCTCTGGGGGCCCCCCAGATACGCAGTATTTT. Protein product: CASSSGGPPDTQYF.

The V gene is TRBV13, the J gene TRBJ1-4, with D unclear. V lost 5 bases to trimming and J lost 4 bases, with 14 bases between them. The CDR3 sequence is 15 residues long. Per germline, CDR1 PRHDT and CDR2 FYEKMQ (reference sequence). CDR3 loop: CASSQGGRLNEKLFF. The CDR3 nucleotides are TGTGCCAGCAGCCAAGGTGGACGGCTTAATGAAAAACTGTTTTTT. The full variable domain, its missing parts supplied by reference TRBV13 and TRBJ1-4, is AAGVIQSPRHLIKEKRETATLKCYPIPRHDTVYWYQQGPGQDPQFLISFYEKMQSDKGSIPDRFSAQQFSDYHSELNMSSLELGDSALYFCASSQGGRLNEKLFFGSGTQLSVL.

The CDR3 sequence is CASSFRGGLLYNEQFF. The CDR3 nucleotides read TGCGCCAGCAGCTTCAGGGGTGGCCTACTATACAATGAGCAGTTCTTC. The V call is TRBV5-1, the J call TRBJ2-1; the D gene is possibly TRBD1 (6 bases). This CDR3 is 16 amino acids long. V lost 2 bases and J lost 4, with 16 bases in between. From germline, CDR1 is SGHRS and CDR2 YFSETQ.

The chain carries TRBV6-5 and TRBJ1-2, with D uncertain. The CDR3 has 16 amino acids. Germline lookup yields CDR1 MNHEY and CDR2 SVGAGI. Trimming stripped 1 base from V and 6 bases from J, with 18 bases between. The chain's CDR3 is CASSYLGPLLNDGYTF. The CDR3 region has the DNA TGTGCCAGCAGTTACTTAGGACCCCTCCTAAACGATGGCTACACCTTC.

V is TRBV27 and J is TRBJ1-1, with D perhaps TRBD1 (6 bases). This CDR3 has 15 amino acids. Germline loops: CDR1 MNHEY, CDR2 SMNVEV (reference sequence). The V gene lost 6 bases and the J gene lost 6 bases, with 20 bases spanning the gap. CDR3 in DNA: TGTGCCAGCAGCCCCCTAGCGATGGGGGCCGCTGAAGCTTTCTTT. It translates to CASSPLAMGAAEAFF.

CDR3 sequence (DNA): TGTGCCAGCAGTGCGCTGTCGGGGAGTGGCAATCAGCCCCAGCATTTT. This gives the protein CASSALSGSGNQPQHF. The rearrangement links TRBV6-1 to TRBJ1-5; D not resolved. The germline gives CDR1 MNHNS, CDR2 SASEGT. The CDR3 spans 16 residues. Trimming shortened V by 4 bases and J by 2 bases, and 15 bases separated the two germline ends.

V gene TRBV24-1 combines with J gene TRBJ2-2, with unresolved D. The V end lost 4 bases, the J end lost 3 bases, and 2 bases lay between the germline ends. The germline CDR1 and CDR2 sequences are KGHDR and SFDVKD. The CDR3 is made up of 12 amino acids. CDR3 amino acids: CATSDDTGELFF. CDR3 bases: TGTGCCACCAGTGACGACACCGGGGAGCTGTTTTTT.

The genes are TRBV4-1 and TRBJ1-5; D is unclear. Germline-derived CDR1 and CDR2 are MGHRA and YSYEKL. With 1 base removed from V and 3 bases from J, the gap between germline ends came to 4 bases. The CDR3 sequence is 13 residues long. The CDR3 protein is CASSQGLNQPQHF. In DNA, the CDR3 is TGCGCCAGCAGCCAAGGACTCAATCAGCCCCAGCATTTT.

This clone showed up just once. This chain uses TRBV28 with TRBJ1-5; D gene uncertain. V was clipped by 2 bases and J by 9 bases, with 11 bases between them. Germline lookup yields CDR1 MDHEN and CDR2 SYDVKM. This CDR3 region has 13 residues. Here the CDR3 reads CASSLAYGSPQHF. DNA for the CDR3: TGTGCCAGCAGTTTAGCCTACGGATCGCCCCAGCATTTT. Using reference TRBV28 and TRBJ1-5 for the parts outside the CDR3, the full variable domain is DVKVTQSSRYLVKRTGEKVFLECVQDMDHENMFWYRQDPGLGLRLIYFSYDVKMKEKGDIPEGYSVSREKKERFSLILESASTNQTSMYLCASSLAYGSPQHFGDGTRLSIL.

The chain couples TRBV7-2 to TRBJ1-2; D may be TRBD1 (5 bases). CDR1 and CDR2 from the germline V gene are SGHTA and FQGNSA. CDR3 length: 13 amino acids. The V end was cut by 7 bases, the J end by 8 bases, with 17 bases between. CDR3 protein: CASTPGRGEGYTF. In DNA form, the CDR3 reads TGTGCCAGCACCCCTGGGAGAGGGGAGGGCTACACCTTC. The full variable domain, in which reference TRBV7-2 and TRBJ1-2 provide the parts outside the CDR3, is GAGVSQSPSNKVTEKGKDVELRCDPISGHTALYWYRQSLGQGLEFLIYFQGNSAPDKSGLPSDRFSAERTGGSVSTLTIQRTQQEDSAVYLCASTPGRGEGYTFGSGTRLTVV.

The chain employs TRBV6-5 and TRBJ2-7, with 7 bases that match TRBD1. This CDR3 contains 15 residues. The germline V gene has CDR1 MNHEY and CDR2 SVGAGI. The V gene end was trimmed by 6 bases and the J gene end by 4 bases; junction bases not matched to a gene: 12. CDR3: CASRSLGQLFYEQYF. In DNA, the CDR3 is TGTGCCAGCAGATCGTTGGGACAGCTCTTTTACGAGCAGTACTTC.

This rearrangement joins TRBV7-9 to TRBJ2-1; D might be TRBD2 (6 bases). Germline lookup yields CDR1 SEHNR and CDR2 FQNEAQ (reference sequence). Trimming removed 5 bases from V and 6 bases from J, with 11 bases in between. The CDR3 runs 13 residues. The CDR3 nucleotides read TGTGCCAGCAGCGAGACTAGGGGCAATGAGCAGTTCTTC. Encoded protein: CASSETRGNEQFF.

The chain recombines TRBV19 with TRBJ1-5; TRBD1 matches 7 bases. Germline CDR1 and CDR2: LNHDA and SQIVND (reference sequence). Losses at the gene ends were 4 bases for V and 5 bases for J; bases not matched to a gene: 8. The CDR3 extends over 15 amino acids. The DNA for the CDR3 is TGTGCCAGTAGTACCGGGACAGTCTCTGATCAGCCCCAGCATTTT. Residues: CASSTGTVSDQPQHF.

The CDR3 DNA is TGTGCCAGTAAAAACAGGGGCTCCTACGAGCAGTACTTC. Amino acids: CASKNRGSYEQYF. This chain connects TRBV3-1 (or the pseudogene TRBV3-2) to TRBJ2-7, with 7 positions matching TRBD1. The length of the CDR3 is 13 residues. Germline V gene sequence: CDR1 LGHDT, CDR2 YNNKEL (reference sequence). Trimming at V came to 9 bases and at J to 0 bases, leaving 5 bases not matched to a gene.

The chain carries TRBV6-8 and TRBJ2-2; 13 nucleotides align to TRBD2. The CDR3 runs 19 residues. V gave up 4 bases and J gave up 6 bases; unmatched junction bases: 14. The germline V gene encodes CDR1 MNHGY and CDR2 SAAAGT. CDR3 DNA sequence: TGTGCCAGCAGTTCGCACCCACTAGCGGGAGGGCCCGACGCCGGGGAGCTGTTTTTT. Translating it yields CASSSHPLAGGPDAGELFF.

The chain employs TRBV9 and TRBJ2-1, with 7 bases aligning to TRBD2. Trimming took 0 bases from V and 2 from J; bases not matched to a gene: 2. CDR3 length equals 15 residues. Germline V gene data show CDR1 as SGDLS and CDR2 as YYNGEE. CDR3 protein: CASSVDLAAYNEQFF. Written as DNA, the CDR3 is TGTGCCAGCAGCGTAGATCTAGCGGCCTACAATGAGCAGTTCTTC.

This clone was found a few times. The rearrangement uses TRBV3-1 (or the pseudogene TRBV3-2) and TRBJ2-7; 7 positions match TRBD2. The CDR3 is 14 amino acids. Trimming took 1 base from V and 3 from J; bases not matched to a gene: 3. The V gene's germline CDR1 is LGHDT and CDR2 YNNKEL (reference sequence). This CDR3 reads CASSQGAGSYEQYF. In DNA, the CDR3 is TGTGCCAGCAGCCAAGGAGCGGGGAGCTACGAGCAGTACTTC.

V gene TRBV4-1 combines with J gene TRBJ2-7; D uncertain. Trimming removed 0 bases from V and 3 bases from J, with 9 bases in between. The V gene's germline CDR1 is MGHRA and CDR2 YSYEKL. This CDR3 spans 14 amino acids. CDR3 DNA: TGCGCCAGCAGCCAAGATTACCGGGTCTACGAGCAGTACTTC. Protein: CASSQDYRVYEQYF.

The chain recombines TRBV19 with TRBJ2-7; TRBD1 matches 8 bases. The CDR3 consists of 14 residues. Trimming at V came to 5 bases and at J to 4 bases, leaving 7 bases not matched to a gene. Per the germline V gene, CDR1 is LNHDA and CDR2 is SQIVND (reference sequence). In DNA, the CDR3 is TGTGCCAGTAGTGCAAGAAACAGGGGGTACGAGCAGTACTTC. It translates to CASSARNRGYEQYF.

Only one count was recorded for this clone. A junction boundary mismatches the germline segment, possibly from a read error. The chain has TRBV7-7 and TRBJ2-1; D gene ambiguous. From germline, CDR1 is SSHAT and CDR2 FNYEAQ (reference sequence). The CDR3 is 15 amino acids. The CDR3 bases are TGTGCTAGCAGCGCCCGCCCGAAGGGATCGGGTGAGCAGTTCTTC. Protein product: CASSARPKGSGEQFF. The variable domain in full, with the rest retrieved from reference TRBV7-7 and TRBJ2-1, is GAGVSQSPRYKVTKRGQDVTLRCDPISSHATLYWYQQALGQGPEFLTYFNYEAQPDKSGLPSDRFSAERPEGSISTLTIQRTEQRDSAMYRCASSARPKGSGEQFFGPGTRLTVL.

V is TRBV6-5 and J is TRBJ2-1; 8 bases map to TRBD2. Germline V CDR1 and CDR2: MNHEY, SVGAGI. V lost 2 bases and J lost 8; bases outside the gene matches: 8. The CDR3 consists of 15 residues. The CDR3 region is CASSYGTSHGDEQFF. For the CDR3, the DNA is TGTGCCAGCAGTTACGGGACTAGTCATGGGGATGAGCAGTTCTTC.

The chain links TRBV28 to TRBJ1-5, with 8 nucleotides matching TRBD1. Trimming cost V 5 bases and J 6 bases; bases outside gene matches: 9. Germline values: CDR1 MDHEN, CDR2 SYDVKM. This CDR3 has 15 residues. The CDR3 DNA reads as TGTGCCAGCAGTCTACAGGGGGTTAGGGGTCAGCCCCAGCATTTT. This gives the protein CASSLQGVRGQPQHF. Supplemented by reference TRBV28 and TRBJ1-5, the full variable domain reads DVKVTQSSRYLVKRTGEKVFLECVQDMDHENMFWYRQDPGLGLRLIYFSYDVKMKEKGDIPEGYSVSREKKERFSLILESASTNQTSMYLCASSLQGVRGQPQHFGDGTRLSIL.

The rearrangement links TRBV3-1 (or the pseudogene TRBV3-2) to TRBJ1-4, with D uncertain. Germline V gene lookup returns CDR1 LGHDT and CDR2 YNNKEL (reference sequence). This CDR3 is built from 12 residues. With 2 bases removed from V and 5 bases from J, the gap between germline ends came to 3 bases. The DNA for the CDR3 is TGTGCCAGCAGCCAAACAAATGAAAAACTGTTTTTT. It codes for CASSQTNEKLFF.

This chain links TRBV6-5 with TRBJ2-7; 9 bases align to TRBD2. V was pared by 10 bases and J by 0 bases, with 7 bases of the junction left unmatched. The V gene's germline CDR1 is MNHEY and CDR2 SVGAGI. CDR3 length equals 14 residues. The CDR3 nucleotides are TGTGCCACCGCGGGGGGGTCCTCCTCCTACGAGCAGTACTTC. As protein: CATAGGSSSYEQYF.